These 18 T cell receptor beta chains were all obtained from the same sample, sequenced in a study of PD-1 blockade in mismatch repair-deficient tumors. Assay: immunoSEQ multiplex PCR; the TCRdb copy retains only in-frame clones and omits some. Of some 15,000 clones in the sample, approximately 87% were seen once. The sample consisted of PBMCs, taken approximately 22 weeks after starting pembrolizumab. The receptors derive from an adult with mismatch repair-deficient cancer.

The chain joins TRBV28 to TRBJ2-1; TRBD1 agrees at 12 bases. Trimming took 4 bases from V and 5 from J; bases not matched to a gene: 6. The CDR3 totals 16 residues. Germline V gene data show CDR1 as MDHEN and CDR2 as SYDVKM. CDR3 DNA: TGTGCCAGCAGTTCCTCCGGGACAGGGGGCCACAATGAGCAGTTCTTC. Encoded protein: CASSSSGTGGHNEQFF.

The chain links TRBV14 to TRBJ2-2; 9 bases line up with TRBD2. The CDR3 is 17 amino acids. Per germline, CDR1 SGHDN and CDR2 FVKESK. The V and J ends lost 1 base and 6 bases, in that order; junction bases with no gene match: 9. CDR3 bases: TGTGCCAGCAGCCAAGCTCGGTTAGCGGGAGTGTCCGGGGAGCTGTTTTTT. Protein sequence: CASSQARLAGVSGELFF.

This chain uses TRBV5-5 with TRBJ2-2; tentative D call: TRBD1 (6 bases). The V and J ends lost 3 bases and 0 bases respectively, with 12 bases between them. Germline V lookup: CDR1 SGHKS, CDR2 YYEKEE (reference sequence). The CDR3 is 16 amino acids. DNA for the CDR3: TGTGCCAGCAGCTGGTCCGGGACACCGAACACCGGGGAGCTGTTTTTT. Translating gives CASSWSGTPNTGELFF.

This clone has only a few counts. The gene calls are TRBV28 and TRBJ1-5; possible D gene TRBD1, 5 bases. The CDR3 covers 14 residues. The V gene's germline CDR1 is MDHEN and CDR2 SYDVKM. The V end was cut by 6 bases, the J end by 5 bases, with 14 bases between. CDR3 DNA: TGTGCCAGCAGGCTGACCCAGGGCCATCAGCCCCAGCATTTT. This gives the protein CASRLTQGHQPQHF.

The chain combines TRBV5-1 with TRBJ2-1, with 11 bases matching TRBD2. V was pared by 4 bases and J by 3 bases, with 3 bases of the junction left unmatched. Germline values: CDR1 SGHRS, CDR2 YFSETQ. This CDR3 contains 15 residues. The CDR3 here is CASSRGLADYNEQFF. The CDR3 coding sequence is TGCGCCAGCAGCCGGGGACTAGCGGACTACAATGAGCAGTTCTTC.

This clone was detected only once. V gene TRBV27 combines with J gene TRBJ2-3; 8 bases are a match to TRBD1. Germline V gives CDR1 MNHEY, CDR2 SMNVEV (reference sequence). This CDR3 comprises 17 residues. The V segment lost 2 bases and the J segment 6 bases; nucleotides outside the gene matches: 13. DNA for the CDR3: TGTGCCAGCAGTTTACCTTGGGGGACAGGTTCATTCGATACGCAGTATTTT. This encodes CASSLPWGTGSFDTQYF.

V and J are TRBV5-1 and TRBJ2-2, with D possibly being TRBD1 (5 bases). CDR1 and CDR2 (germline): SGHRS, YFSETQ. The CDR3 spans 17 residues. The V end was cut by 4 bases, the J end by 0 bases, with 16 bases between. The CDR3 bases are TGCGCCAGCAGCCAATCGACAGTTCTCGCGAACACCGGGGAGCTGTTTTTT. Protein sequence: CASSQSTVLANTGELFF.

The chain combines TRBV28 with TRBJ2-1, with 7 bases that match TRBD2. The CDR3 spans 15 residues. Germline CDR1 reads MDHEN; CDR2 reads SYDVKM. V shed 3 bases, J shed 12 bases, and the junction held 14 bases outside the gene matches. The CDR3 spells CASSLGGSLAVGQFF. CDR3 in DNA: TGTGCCAGCAGTTTGGGGGGGAGCCTAGCGGTGGGGCAGTTCTTC.

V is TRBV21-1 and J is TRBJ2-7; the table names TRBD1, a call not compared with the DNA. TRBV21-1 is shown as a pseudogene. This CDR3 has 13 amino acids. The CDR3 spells CASTPTGNKEQYF. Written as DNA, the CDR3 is TGTGCCAGCACCCCGACAGGAAATAAAGAGCAGTACTTC.

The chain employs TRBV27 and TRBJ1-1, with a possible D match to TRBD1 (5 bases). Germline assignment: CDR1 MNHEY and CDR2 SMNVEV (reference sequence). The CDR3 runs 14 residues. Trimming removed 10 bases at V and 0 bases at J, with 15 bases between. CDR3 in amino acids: CATKRGDMNTEAFF. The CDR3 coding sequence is TGTGCCACCAAGCGGGGGGATATGAACACTGAAGCTTTCTTT.

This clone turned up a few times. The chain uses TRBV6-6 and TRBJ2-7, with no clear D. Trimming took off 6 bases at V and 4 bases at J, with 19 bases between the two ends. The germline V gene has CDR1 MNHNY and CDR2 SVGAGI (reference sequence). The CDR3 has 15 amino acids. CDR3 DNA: TGTGCCAGCAGCGCCGACACGTCCCGTTTGTACGAGCAGTACTTC. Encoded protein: CASSADTSRLYEQYF.

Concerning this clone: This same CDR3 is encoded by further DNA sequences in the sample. In DNA form, the CDR3 reads TGCGCCAGCAGCGGCGGCGGGGAGGGTCTCTACGAGCAGTACTTC. It is translated as CASSGGGEGLYEQYF. The genes are TRBV5-1 and TRBJ2-7; 7 bases line up with TRBD2. The CDR3 is 15 amino acids. Germline CDR1 reads SGHRS; CDR2 reads YFSETQ. J lost 3 bases, V lost 4 bases, and 10 bases had no gene match.

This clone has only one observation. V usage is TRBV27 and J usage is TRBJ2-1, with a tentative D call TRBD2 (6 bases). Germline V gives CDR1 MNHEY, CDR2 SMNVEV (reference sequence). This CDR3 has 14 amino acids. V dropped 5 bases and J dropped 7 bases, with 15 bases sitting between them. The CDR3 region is CASSPETSRNEQFF. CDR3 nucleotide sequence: TGTGCCAGCAGTCCCGAGACTAGTCGGAATGAGCAGTTCTTC.

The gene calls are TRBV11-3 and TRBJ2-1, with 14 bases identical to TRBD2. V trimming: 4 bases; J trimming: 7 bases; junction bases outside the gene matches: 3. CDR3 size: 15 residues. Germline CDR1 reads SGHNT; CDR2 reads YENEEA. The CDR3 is CASSSGLAGENEQFF. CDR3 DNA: TGTGCCAGCAGCTCGGGACTAGCGGGAGAAAATGAGCAGTTCTTC.

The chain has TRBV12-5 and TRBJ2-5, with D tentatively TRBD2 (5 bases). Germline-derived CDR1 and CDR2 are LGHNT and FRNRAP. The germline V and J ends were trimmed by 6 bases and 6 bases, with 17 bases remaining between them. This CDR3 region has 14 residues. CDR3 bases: TGTGCTAGTGGCCCTGGAGAGAGGGAAAAGACCCAGTACTTC. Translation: CASGPGEREKTQYF.

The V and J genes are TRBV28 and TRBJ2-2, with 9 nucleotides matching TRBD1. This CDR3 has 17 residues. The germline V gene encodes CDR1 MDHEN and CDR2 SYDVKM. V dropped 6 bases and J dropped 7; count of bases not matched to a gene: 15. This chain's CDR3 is CASRISGTGRRGGELFF. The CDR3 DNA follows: TGTGCCAGCAGAATTTCCGGGACAGGGCGAAGAGGCGGGGAGCTGTTTTTT. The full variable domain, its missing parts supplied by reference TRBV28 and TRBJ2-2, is DVKVTQSSRYLVKRTGEKVFLECVQDMDHENMFWYRQDPGLGLRLIYFSYDVKMKEKGDIPEGYSVSREKKERFSLILESASTNQTSMYLCASRISGTGRRGGELFFGEGSRLTVL.

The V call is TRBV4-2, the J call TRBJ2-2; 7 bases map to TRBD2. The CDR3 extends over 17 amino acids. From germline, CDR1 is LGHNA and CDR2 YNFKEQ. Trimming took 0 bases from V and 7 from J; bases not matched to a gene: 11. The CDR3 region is CASSQEALGGSGGELFF. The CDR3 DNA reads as TGTGCCAGCAGCCAAGAGGCTTTAGGCGGGAGTGGCGGGGAGCTGTTTTTT.

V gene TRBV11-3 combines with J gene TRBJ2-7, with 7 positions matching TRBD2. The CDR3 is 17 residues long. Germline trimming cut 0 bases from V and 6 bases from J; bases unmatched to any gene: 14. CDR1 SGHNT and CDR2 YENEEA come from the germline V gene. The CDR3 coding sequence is TGTGCCAGCAGCTTAGAGGGTTTCAGTTGGGGGGGAGGCGAGCAGTACTTC. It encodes CASSLEGFSWGGGEQYF.